Described below is a single T cell receptor (beta chain) sequence and its context. Its antigen is not identified. Following extraction, RNA underwent reverse transcription to cDNA, which served as the sequencing template. Clones were read by immunoSEQ multiplex PCR, and TCRdb kept only the in-frame ones, dropping some. The sample contains 150,000 or so clones, roughly 65% of which appear only once. The entry originates in a study of CD8+ T cells in alopecia areata. For the study at large: Each of the treated patients was given oral tofacitinib, 5 to 10 mg twice daily, for moderate-to-severe alopecia areata.

Treatment reported: oral pan-JAK inhibitor, 5-10 mg twice daily. Germline CDR1 is LGHNA and CDR2 is YNFKEQ. With 2 bases removed from V and 14 bases from J, the gap between germline ends came to 18 bases. This CDR3 comprises 13 residues. General study findings and limits: Clonality was higher in lesional than normal scalp, especially in alopecia totalis/universalis. In blood and scalp, many expanded lesional clones persisted during tofacitinib. The treated group had a single nonresponder, limiting CD8+ expansion-response conclusions.

The material sequenced was CD4+ T cells sorted from blood, taken at week 4, from a patient treated with tofacitinib. This chain joins TRBV4-2 and TRBJ1-2; possible D gene TRBD1, 5 bases. This receptor was identified in a human donor with alopecia areata. The CDR3 DNA reads as TGTGCCAGCAGCCAAAGGGACGGGGCCCAGCTGACCTTC. It specifies CASSQRDGAQLTF.